This T cell receptor (beta chain) was retrieved from a study of cytomegalovirus exposure and HLA in healthy donors. Study results and caveats: Prior analysis indicated that the majority of TCR beta V segments exhibited productivity approximately 87% or approximately 30% of the time.

A multiplex PCR was run with 60 Vbeta primers and 13 Jbeta primers. Data came from immunoSEQ multiplex PCR; TCRdb stores just in-frame clones and leaves some out. The sample records 120,000 to 150,000 clones, around three quarters being singletons. In germline, CDR1 is MNHEY, CDR2 SMNVEV (reference sequence). The CDR3 loop spans 15 amino acids. A remark on this clone: The antigen is undetermined.

V is TRBV27 and J is TRBJ2-5, with D perhaps matching TRBD2 (6 bases). The DNA end lines up better with TRBJ2-7; the J call may be wrong. The clonotype originates from a middle-aged man in good health and CMV-seropositive. The sequenced material came from PBMCs. The CDR3 loop reads CASSPELAVYYEQYF. The CDR3 DNA reads TGTGCCAGCAGTCCCGAACTAGCTGTCTACTACGAGCAGTACTTC.